This T cell receptor beta chain is drawn from a study of blood T cell repertoires in COVID-19. Whole-study context: Sources were T cells, B-cell-depleted T cells, or PBMCs; the material itself was cDNA or gDNA.

Original data processing: Estimation of nucleated cell counts relied on the amplification of reference gene primers. The protocol was immunoSEQ multiplex PCR, while the TCRdb copy is restricted to in-frame clones and leaves out a portion. V and J calls and clone size are given by that table; D and trimming were obtained from the DNA. This sample carries approximately 82,000 clones, approximately 92% of them seen once, and the ten largest clones take roughly 6.4%. CDR1 is SGHVS and CDR2 is FQNEAQ in the germline V gene. The CDR3 is made up of 13 amino acids. V lost 4 bases, J lost 7 bases, and 11 bases lay in between.

The sequencing input was peripheral blood. The TCR originated in a woman between 55 and 75 years old with active COVID-19. The chain uses TRBV7-8 and TRBJ2-4, with D perhaps matching TRBD1 (5 bases). The CDR3: CASSSGQGNIQYF. For the CDR3, the DNA is TGTGCCAGCAGCTCTGGTCAGGGTAACATTCAGTACTTC. The full variable domain, with the rest looked up from reference TRBV7-8 and TRBJ2-4, is GAGVSQSPRYKVAKRGQDVALRCDPISGHVSLFWYQQALGQGPEFLTYFQNEAQLDKSGLPSDRFFAERPEGSVSTLKIQRTQQEDSAVYLCASSSGQGNIQYFGAGTRLSVL.